Presented here are 25 T cell receptor beta chains from one specimen sequenced in a study of shared clonotypes between healthy human individuals. Sequencing used immunoSEQ multiplex PCR; TCRdb keeps in-frame clones, though not all of them. The sample holds about 1 million clones, around four fifths seen once. The sequenced sample consisted of memory CD4+ T cells sorted from blood. Noted subset: CD45RA-negative fraction. The source is a man between 18 and 35 years old in good health.

The rearrangement links TRBV2 to TRBJ2-5; D may be TRBD1 or TRBD2 (5 bases each). The CDR3 runs to 13 residues. Trimming shortened V by 4 bases and J by 9 bases, and 15 bases separated the two germline ends. The germline gives CDR1 SNHLY, CDR2 FYNNEI. This CDR3 is CASSVVDLGAQYF. The CDR3 DNA sequence: TGTGCCAGCAGTGTTGTTGACCTGGGGGCCCAGTACTTC.

This rearrangement joins TRBV29-1 to TRBJ2-2; the match to TRBD2 covers 10 bases. CDR1 SQVTM and CDR2 ANQGSEA come from the germline V gene. CDR3 size: 17 residues. V lost 1 base, J lost 0 bases, and 5 bases stayed unmatched. The CDR3 DNA reads TGCAGCGTTGAAGTTCTTAGCGGGGGGACGAACACCGGGGAGCTGTTTTTT. The encoded protein is CSVEVLSGGTNTGELFF.

The chain is built from TRBV7-9 and TRBJ1-3; maybe TRBD1 (5 bases). The germline CDR1 and CDR2 sequences are SEHNR and FQNEAQ (reference sequence). This CDR3 has 16 amino acids. V lost 0 bases and J 1 base, leaving 10 bases between the germline ends. CDR3 amino acids: CASSLASGFSGNTIYF. The DNA of the CDR3 is TGTGCCAGCAGCTTAGCATCAGGGTTTTCTGGAAACACCATATATTTT.

In its sample, this clone was seen a few times. The sample holds other DNA sequences that translate to the same CDR3. The chain employs TRBV6-5 and TRBJ2-2, with D tentatively TRBD1 (6 bases). V gave up 2 bases and J gave up 5 bases, with 6 bases separating them. Germline V gene sequence: CDR1 MNHEY, CDR2 SVGAGI. The CDR3 extends over 13 amino acids. The chain's CDR3 is CASSYRGTGELFF. The CDR3 DNA reads TGTGCCAGCAGTTACAGGGGGACCGGGGAGCTGTTTTTT.

Note on this clone: The same CDR3 can be traced to other DNA sequences in this sample. The V call is TRBV19, the J call TRBJ1-1; tentative D call: TRBD1 (5 bases). The CDR3 consists of 14 residues. Germline lookup yields CDR1 LNHDA and CDR2 SQIVND (reference sequence). V was clipped by 1 base and J by 0 bases, with 6 bases between them. CDR3 residues: CASSIAGLNTEAFF. DNA of the CDR3: TGTGCCAGTAGTATAGCAGGGCTGAACACTGAAGCTTTCTTT.

DNA of the CDR3: TGCGCCAGCAGCTTGATCGGCGGAGATACGCAGTATTTT. Protein product: CASSLIGGDTQYF. This chain links TRBV5-1 with TRBJ2-3, with no clear D. V lost 1 base, J lost 5 bases, and 8 bases lay in between. Germline V CDR1 and CDR2: SGHRS, YFSETQ. The CDR3 runs to 13 residues.

The chain uses TRBV13 and TRBJ2-3, with 9 bases aligning to TRBD1. The CDR3 runs to 16 residues. V trimming: 5 bases; J trimming: 5 bases; junction bases outside the gene matches: 11. In germline, CDR1 is PRHDT, CDR2 FYEKMQ (reference sequence). This CDR3 is CASSGYGGQGEDTQYF. CDR3 nucleotide sequence: TGTGCCAGCAGCGGCTATGGGGGACAGGGAGAAGATACGCAGTATTTT.

This chain uses TRBV10-3 with TRBJ2-2; 9 bases agree with TRBD1. CDR1 and CDR2 (germline): ENHRY, SYGVKD. With 6 bases clipped from V and 4 bases from J, the junction kept 6 bases outside the gene matches. The CDR3 spans 15 residues. CDR3 protein: CAISTTGGGTGELFF. The CDR3 DNA reads as TGTGCCATCAGCACAACAGGGGGCGGCACCGGGGAGCTGTTTTTT.

The chain has TRBV18 and TRBJ1-5, with no clear D. CDR3 length: 15 residues. Germline V CDR1 and CDR2: KGHSH, LQKENI. Trimming left V 3 bases short and J 0 bases short, with 9 bases between. CDR3 residues: CASSPSGYSNQPQHF. As DNA, the CDR3 is TGTGCCAGCTCACCCTCGGGGTATAGCAATCAGCCCCAGCATTTT.

The chain is built from TRBV5-1 and TRBJ2-1, with 7 bases lining up with TRBD1. This CDR3 is built from 18 residues. Germline trimming cut 5 bases from V and 4 bases from J; bases unmatched to any gene: 18. Per the germline V gene, CDR1 is SGHRS and CDR2 is YFSETQ. DNA of the CDR3: TGCGCCAGCAGAACCGCCCCAGGCCAGGGGGTATTTTACAATGAGCAGTTCTTC. As protein: CASRTAPGQGVFYNEQFF.

The chain employs TRBV5-1 and TRBJ2-1, with D hard to call. Looked up from germline, CDR1 is SGHRS and CDR2 is YFSETQ. The V end was cut by 0 bases, the J end by 2 bases, with 12 bases between. CDR3 length: 16 residues. The chain's CDR3 is CASSLGSAVAYNEQFF. The CDR3 DNA reads as TGCGCCAGCAGCTTGGGGTCGGCGGTCGCCTACAATGAGCAGTTCTTC.

This chain connects TRBV9 to TRBJ2-2; 9 bases agree with TRBD1. Germline CDR1 and CDR2: SGDLS and YYNGEE. V gave up 8 bases and J gave up 5 bases; unmatched junction bases: 7. The CDR3 covers 14 residues. The CDR3 loop is CASGRQGETGELFF. In DNA, the CDR3 is TGTGCCAGTGGACGACAGGGGGAAACCGGGGAGCTGTTTTTT.

The chain uses TRBV5-1 and TRBJ2-6; D is unclear. The V gene's germline CDR1 is SGHRS and CDR2 YFSETQ. CDR3 length: 15 residues. Trimming took 2 bases from V and 1 from J, leaving 7 bases between them. The CDR3, as DNA: TGCGCCAGCAGCTTAGGCCGATCTGGGGCCAACGTCCTGACTTTC. Amino acids: CASSLGRSGANVLTF.

This clone has only a few counts. The chain is built from TRBV30 and TRBJ2-7; 9 nucleotides line up with TRBD1. The junction had 7 bases not matched to a gene; V was cut back by 0 bases and J by 7 bases. The CDR3 runs 14 residues. Germline CDR1 GTSNPN, CDR2 SVGIG (reference sequence). CDR3 residues: CAWSVEQGAGEQYF. In DNA, the CDR3 is TGTGCCTGGAGTGTGGAACAGGGGGCGGGAGAGCAGTACTTC.

This clone was recorded only once. The rearrangement joins TRBV29-1 to TRBJ2-1; TRBD2 aligns across 8 bases. J gave up 14 bases and V 4 bases, and 13 bases lay outside the gene matches. Germline assignment: CDR1 SQVTM and CDR2 ANQGSEA. The CDR3 is 13 residues long. The CDR3 loop is CSVVSGLERGEFF. CDR3 sequence (DNA): TGCAGCGTTGTATCGGGACTAGAGAGGGGGGAGTTCTTC.

The J gene is TRBJ2-2, the V gene TRBV7-8; 7 positions agree with TRBD2. With V trimmed by 6 bases and J by 4 bases, 5 bases remained unmatched. Germline V gene sequence: CDR1 SGHVS, CDR2 FQNEAQ. CDR3 length: 14 residues. The CDR3 region is CASRPTSSTGELFF. CDR3 coding DNA: TGTGCCAGCAGGCCGACTAGCTCCACCGGGGAGCTGTTTTTT.

The V call is TRBV10-3, the J call TRBJ2-7; D is undetermined. In germline, CDR1 is ENHRY, CDR2 SYGVKD. The CDR3 runs to 15 residues. V gave up 3 bases and J gave up 0 bases, with 12 bases separating them. The CDR3 loop reads CAISDLKGSSYEQYF. The CDR3 DNA is TGTGCCATCAGTGACCTCAAGGGCTCCTCCTACGAGCAGTACTTC.

Details on this clone: Other DNA sequences in this sample translate to the same CDR3. This chain connects TRBV6-1 to TRBJ1-2; D uncertain. The CDR3 spans 12 residues. V was trimmed by 4 bases and J by 1 base, leaving 4 bases between them. Looked up from germline, CDR1 is MNHNS and CDR2 is SASEGT. The CDR3 sequence: CASSGLNYGYTF. DNA of the CDR3: TGTGCCAGCAGTGGTCTTAACTATGGCTACACCTTC.

About this clone itself: Additional DNA sequences in this sample encode the identical CDR3. This sequence joins TRBV30 and TRBJ1-1, with D possibly TRBD1 on 6 matching bases. CDR1 is GTSNPN, CDR2 SVGIG, per germline (reference sequence). Between the trimmed V and J ends, which lost 5 bases and 4 bases, there was a span of 14 bases. The CDR3 consists of 13 residues. CDR3 coding DNA: TGTGCCTGGTCGGGTCGGGGGCCCACTGAAGCTTTCTTT. Its protein is CAWSGRGPTEAFF.

The gene calls are TRBV5-6 and TRBJ1-5; D remains ambiguous. Trimming removed 2 bases at V and 0 bases at J, with 12 bases between. CDR3 length: 16 amino acids. Per germline, CDR1 SGHDT and CDR2 YYEEEE. The CDR3 is CASSFGLSYSNQPQHF. The CDR3 coding sequence is TGTGCCAGCAGCTTTGGATTGAGCTATAGCAATCAGCCCCAGCATTTT.

This sequence joins TRBV4-1 and TRBJ2-1; D is possibly TRBD2 (6 bases). The CDR3 runs to 17 residues. The V and J ends lost 0 bases and 3 bases respectively, with 15 bases between them. From germline, CDR1 is MGHRA and CDR2 YSYEKL. CDR3 loop: CASSQDPDGSLYNEQFF. For the CDR3, the DNA is TGCGCCAGCAGCCAAGATCCGGACGGGAGCCTCTACAATGAGCAGTTCTTC.

The V call is TRBV7-2, the J call TRBJ1-4, with a tentative D call TRBD1 (5 bases). Germline values: CDR1 SGHTA, CDR2 FQGNSA. This CDR3 region has 17 residues. V dropped 5 bases and J dropped 5 bases, with 21 bases sitting between them. The CDR3 is CASSLEGGAGRNEKLFF. The CDR3, as DNA: TGTGCCAGCAGCCTGGAGGGCGGGGCGGGCCGCAATGAAAAACTGTTTTTT.

This chain joins TRBV21-1 and TRBJ2-7; TRBD2, the table's D call, was not compared with the DNA. TRBV21-1 is termed a pseudogene. This CDR3 is built from 11 residues. The CDR3 here is CASTGGWEQYF. The DNA for the CDR3 is TGTGCCAGCACTGGGGGGTGGGAGCAGTACTTC.

This clone was detected ten times or more. The chain combines TRBV6-1 with TRBJ2-7; D may be TRBD1 (5 bases). The CDR3 runs 12 residues. Germline V gene sequence: CDR1 MNHNS, CDR2 SASEGT. V dropped 8 bases and J dropped 3 bases, with 11 bases sitting between them. Here the CDR3 DNA reads TGTGCCAGCGCTCAGGGTTTCTACGAGCAGTACTTC. As protein: CASAQGFYEQYF.

This clone was seen more than once but under ten times. This chain joins TRBV10-3 and TRBJ1-1, with a possible D match to TRBD1 (5 bases). The CDR3 extends over 15 amino acids. With 4 bases removed from V and 1 base from J, the gap between germline ends came to 13 bases. The germline gives CDR1 ENHRY, CDR2 SYGVKD. This CDR3 is CAISAGGKTNTEAFF. In nucleotides, the CDR3 is TGTGCCATCAGTGCCGGGGGGAAAACGAACACTGAAGCTTTCTTT.